What follows are 20 T cell receptor beta chains derived from one specimen sequenced in a study of OX40 agonist ivuxolimab in advanced cancers. The protocol was immunoSEQ multiplex PCR, while the TCRdb copy is restricted to in-frame clones and leaves out a portion. This table has roughly 60,000 clones, 80% to 85% appearing once. Sequenced material: CD4+ or CD8+ T cells sorted from blood, taken in a trial of the OX40 agonist ivuxolimab. These receptors all come from an adult with an advanced solid tumor such as melanoma, head and neck, liver or kidney cancer.

V is TRBV27 and J is TRBJ1-6; 11 positions agree with TRBD1. Per the germline V gene, CDR1 is MNHEY and CDR2 is SMNVEV (reference sequence). With 0 bases clipped from V and 10 bases from J, the junction kept 8 bases outside the gene matches. The CDR3 is 17 residues long. The CDR3 spells CASSLSDRGLLGSPLHF. As DNA, the CDR3 is TGTGCCAGCAGTTTATCGGACAGGGGGCTCTTAGGGTCACCCCTCCACTTT.

V gene TRBV28 combines with J gene TRBJ2-5; D possibly corresponds to TRBD2 (5 bases). The CDR3 spans 15 residues. CDR1 is MDHEN, CDR2 SYDVKM, per germline. Trimming shortened V by 5 bases and J by 2 bases, and 15 bases separated the two germline ends. CDR3 DNA sequence: TGTGCCAGCAGTCCACTTGGGGAGTCACAAGAGACCCAGTACTTC. Its protein product is CASSPLGESQETQYF. Full variable domain (outside the CDR3, taken from reference TRBV28 and TRBJ2-5): DVKVTQSSRYLVKRTGEKVFLECVQDMDHENMFWYRQDPGLGLRLIYFSYDVKMKEKGDIPEGYSVSREKKERFSLILESASTNQTSMYLCASSPLGESQETQYFGPGTRLLVL.

This clone was detected a few times. This CDR3 is CASSQIKGQGTDTQYF. DNA of the CDR3: TGCGCCAGCAGCCAAATAAAAGGACAGGGAACAGATACGCAGTATTTT. The chain couples TRBV4-3 to TRBJ2-3; 8 bases are shared with TRBD1. CDR3 size: 16 residues. Germline V lookup: CDR1 LGHNA, CDR2 YSLEER. The trim removed 2 bases at V and 3 bases at J, leaving 7 bases unmatched.

The gene calls are TRBV4-1 and TRBJ2-7; no clear D gene. Germline V lookup: CDR1 MGHRA, CDR2 YSYEKL. V was trimmed by 1 base and J by 1 base, leaving 8 bases between them. This CDR3 region has 14 residues. CDR3 region: CASSQVEISYEQYF. The CDR3 region has the DNA TGCGCCAGCAGCCAAGTTGAGATTTCCTACGAGCAGTACTTC.

V and J are TRBV7-9 and TRBJ2-5; 7 nucleotides line up with TRBD1. The V segment lost 5 bases and the J segment 3 bases; nucleotides outside the gene matches: 9. This CDR3 is built from 15 residues. Germline CDR1 SEHNR, CDR2 FQNEAQ (reference sequence). CDR3 protein: CASSHFGQGEETQYF. CDR3 sequence (DNA): TGTGCCAGCAGCCACTTCGGGCAGGGGGAAGAGACCCAGTACTTC.

The chain combines TRBV27 with TRBJ2-1; D remains ambiguous. This CDR3 region has 15 residues. Germline V CDR1 and CDR2: MNHEY, SMNVEV (reference sequence). Trimming pared 6 bases from V and 7 bases from J, leaving 19 bases between. CDR3 residues: CASSINPWTRNEQFF. In nucleotides, the CDR3 is TGTGCCAGCAGCATTAACCCATGGACCCGGAATGAGCAGTTCTTC.

The V call is TRBV6-1, the J call TRBJ2-1; TRBD2 matches at 7 bases. The ends lost 10 bases at V and 13 bases at J; junction bases unmatched: 13. This CDR3 has 12 residues. Germline loops: CDR1 MNHNS, CDR2 SASEGT. In nucleotides, the CDR3 is TGTGCCACGGATTCCCCGGGGGGTCAACAGTTCTTC. It translates to CATDSPGGQQFF.

V gene TRBV19 combines with J gene TRBJ2-2, with no clear D. V was shortened by 8 bases and J by 0 bases, with 13 bases between the two germline ends. This CDR3 region has 15 residues. CDR1 is LNHDA and CDR2 is SQIVND in the germline V gene (reference sequence). The CDR3 DNA reads as TGTGCCAGTCAACAGTTAACTCCGAACACCGGGGAGCTGTTTTTT. Protein: CASQQLTPNTGELFF.

V gene TRBV19 combines with J gene TRBJ1-5, with 8 positions matching TRBD1. The CDR3 covers 16 residues. Germline assignment: CDR1 LNHDA and CDR2 SQIVND (reference sequence). V shed 3 bases and J 5 bases; nucleotides not matched to a gene: 9. The CDR3 region is CASSIQGTGGHQPQHF. Written as DNA, the CDR3 is TGTGCCAGTAGTATTCAGGGTACAGGGGGTCATCAGCCCCAGCATTTT.

As concerns this clone: A much larger clone is a single base away; this may be a read error. This chain connects TRBV4-3 to TRBJ2-4, with D hard to call. V was cut by 0 bases and J by 13 bases, with 22 bases left in between. CDR1 is LGHNA, CDR2 YSLEER, per germline. The CDR3 loop spans 16 amino acids. In DNA, the CDR3 is TGCGCCAGCAGCCAAGAATCGGCCCTCGAACGGTCTGAGCAGTACTTC. This translates into CASSQESALERSEQYF.

This clone has just one count. The gene calls are TRBV6-1 and TRBJ1-2; D uncertain. Germline V gene lookup returns CDR1 MNHNS and CDR2 SASEGT. Trimming left V 5 bases short and J 4 bases short, with 8 bases between. This CDR3 comprises 12 residues. The CDR3 bases are TGTGCCAGCAGTCATCAGACCTATGGCTACACCTTC. Translating gives CASSHQTYGYTF.

The rearrangement joins TRBV10-1 to TRBJ2-5; D call uncertain. Trimming shortened V by 2 bases and J by 5 bases, and 9 bases separated the two germline ends. The CDR3 length is 13 residues. CDR1 WNHNN and CDR2 SYGVQD come from the germline V gene (reference sequence). The CDR3 region has the DNA TGCGCCAGCAGTGAGGGATTCGAGGAGACCCAGTACTTC. Protein product: CASSEGFEETQYF.

This clone was counted once. The chain carries TRBV2 and TRBJ2-7; a weak D match, TRBD1 (7 bases). This CDR3 is 15 amino acids long. Germline V gene data show CDR1 as SNHLY and CDR2 as FYNNEI. The V and J ends lost 2 bases and 2 bases respectively, with 13 bases between them. CDR3 DNA: TGTGCCAGCAGTGAAAGGCAGGGGGGCCCCTACGAGCAGTACTTC. Its translation is CASSERQGGPYEQYF.

The genes are TRBV18 and TRBJ2-1; unclear D gene. Germline-derived CDR1 and CDR2 are KGHSH and LQKENI. Trimming pared 0 bases from V and 0 bases from J, leaving 6 bases between. This CDR3 has 15 amino acids. Here the CDR3 DNA reads TGTGCCAGCTCACCACCGGTGCGCTCCTACAATGAGCAGTTCTTC. Residues: CASSPPVRSYNEQFF.

This rearrangement joins TRBV6-1 to TRBJ1-1, with D perhaps matching TRBD1 (5 bases). The CDR3 loop spans 15 amino acids. Trimming pared 1 base from V and 3 bases from J, leaving 12 bases between. Germline V CDR1 and CDR2: MNHNS, SASEGT. The CDR3 reads CASSEGGRPYTEAFF. The CDR3 nucleotides are TGTGCCAGCAGTGAAGGGGGCAGGCCCTACACTGAAGCTTTCTTT.

The chain has TRBV30 and TRBJ1-2; D not resolved. The CDR3 totals 12 residues. V was pared by 0 bases and J by 4 bases, with 6 bases between. Germline assignment: CDR1 GTSNPN and CDR2 SVGIG (reference sequence). The CDR3: CAWSVQIYGYTF. The DNA of the CDR3 is TGTGCCTGGAGTGTCCAGATCTATGGCTACACCTTC.

This sequence joins TRBV28 and TRBJ2-5, with 7 bases lining up with TRBD1. V lost 10 bases, J lost 4 bases, and 9 bases stayed unmatched. The germline V gene encodes CDR1 MDHEN and CDR2 SYDVKM. The CDR3 covers 13 residues. CDR3 loop: CAILLRDRETQYF. The DNA for the CDR3 is TGTGCCATTCTACTCCGGGACAGAGAGACCCAGTACTTC.

This clone was recorded only once. This specimen includes other DNA sequences encoding the same CDR3. The chain uses TRBV5-1 and TRBJ2-5; D ambiguous. Germline CDR1 reads SGHRS; CDR2 reads YFSETQ. The CDR3 extends over 13 amino acids. The V end lost 0 bases, the J end lost 5 bases, and 8 bases lay between the germline ends. In DNA form, the CDR3 reads TGCGCCAGCAGCTTGGGAACCCAGGAGACCCAGTACTTC. Its translation is CASSLGTQETQYF. Looking up the rest from reference TRBV5-1 and TRBJ2-5 gives the full variable domain: KAGVTQTPRYLIKTRGQQVTLSCSPISGHRSVSWYQQTPGQGLQFLFEYFSETQRNKGNFPGRFSGRQFSNSRSEMNVSTLELGDSALYLCASSLGTQETQYFGPGTRLLVL.

This chain links TRBV7-7 with TRBJ2-5; TRBD1 agrees at 7 bases. CDR3 length: 16 residues. In germline, CDR1 is SSHAT, CDR2 FNYEAQ (reference sequence). Germline trimming cut 5 bases from V and 2 bases from J; bases unmatched to any gene: 11. CDR3 nucleotide sequence: TGTGCCAGCAGCCTGCGGCCGGGACAGCTTCAAGAGACCCAGTACTTC. As protein: CASSLRPGQLQETQYF.

This chain uses TRBV19 with TRBJ2-3; 11 positions match TRBD2. CDR3 length: 15 amino acids. V was pared by 6 bases and J by 2 bases, with 4 bases of the junction left unmatched. Germline CDR1 LNHDA, CDR2 SQIVND (reference sequence). CDR3 protein: CASSLAGGHTDTQYF. CDR3 sequence (DNA): TGTGCCAGTAGCCTAGCGGGAGGTCACACAGATACGCAGTATTTT.